The TCR beta chain under discussion was sequenced for a study of CD8+CD57+ T cells in acquired aplastic anemia. Turning to the study itself: Sorted CD4+ and CD8+ cells gave a mean 3.2 ug DNA, range roughly 0.18 to 30 ug.

About this clonotype: The antigen is not known.

Deletions cut 3 bases from V and 4 bases from J, with 19 bases between. The CDR3 has 17 amino acids. Germline V gene data show CDR1 as DFQATT and CDR2 as SNEGSKA (reference sequence). Genomic DNA, serving as template, underwent TCR beta VDJ and CDR3 profiling. MiXCR was run by TCRdb on the reads, yielding one entry per CDR3 protein. The sample carries 89,000 or so distinct CDR3 sequences, around 68% recorded once. Overall study findings and caveats: Common to patients and controls were twenty-nine CD8+ CDR3 sequences.

Patients sequenced had flow cytometry evidence of CD8+CD57+ cell expansion. The enrolled patients all had severe acquired aplastic anemia. There was no therapy given to any patient before the blood sampling took place. The sequence was collected from a human donor with aplastic anemia. Sample: sorted CD4+, CD8+, or CD8+CD57+ T cells (not recorded which) from PBMCs. The V gene is TRBV20-1, the J gene TRBJ1-6; D uncertain. CDR3 amino acids: CSASQPLTTQYNSPLHF. CDR3 nucleotide sequence: TGCAGTGCTAGCCAACCCCTAACCACGCAGTATAATTCACCCCTCCACTTT.